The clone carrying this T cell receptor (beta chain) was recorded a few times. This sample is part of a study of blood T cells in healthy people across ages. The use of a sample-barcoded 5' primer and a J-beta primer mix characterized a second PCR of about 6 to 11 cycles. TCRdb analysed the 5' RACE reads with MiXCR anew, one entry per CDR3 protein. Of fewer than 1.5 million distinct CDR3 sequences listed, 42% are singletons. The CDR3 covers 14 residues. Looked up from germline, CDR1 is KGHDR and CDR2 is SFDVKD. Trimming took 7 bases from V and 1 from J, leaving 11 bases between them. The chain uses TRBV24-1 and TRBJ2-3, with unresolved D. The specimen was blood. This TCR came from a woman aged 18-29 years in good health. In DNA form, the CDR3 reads TGTGCCACCAGCGACGCCGGGCGCACAGATACGCAGTATTTT. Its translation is CATSDAGRTDTQYF.